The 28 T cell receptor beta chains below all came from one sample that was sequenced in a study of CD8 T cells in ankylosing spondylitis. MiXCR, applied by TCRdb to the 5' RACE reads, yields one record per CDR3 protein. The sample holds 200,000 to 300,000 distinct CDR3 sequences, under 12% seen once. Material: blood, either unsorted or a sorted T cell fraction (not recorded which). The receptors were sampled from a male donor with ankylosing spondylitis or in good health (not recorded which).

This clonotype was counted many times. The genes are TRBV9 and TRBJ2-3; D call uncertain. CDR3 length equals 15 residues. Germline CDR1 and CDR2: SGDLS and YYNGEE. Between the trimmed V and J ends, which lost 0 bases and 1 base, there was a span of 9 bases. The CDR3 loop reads CASSVGHRRTDTQYF. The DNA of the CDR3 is TGTGCCAGCAGCGTAGGACACCGTCGCACAGATACGCAGTATTTT.

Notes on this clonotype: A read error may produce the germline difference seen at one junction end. The CDR3 bases are TGTGGCAGCAGCCTAGTGCCAGGTGGGGGCGGTGAAGCTTTCTTT. Its protein product is CGSSLVPGGGGEAFF. This chain links TRBV7-2 with TRBJ1-1; D may be TRBD1 (6 bases). CDR3 length equals 15 residues. Germline V lookup: CDR1 SGHTA, CDR2 FQGNSA.

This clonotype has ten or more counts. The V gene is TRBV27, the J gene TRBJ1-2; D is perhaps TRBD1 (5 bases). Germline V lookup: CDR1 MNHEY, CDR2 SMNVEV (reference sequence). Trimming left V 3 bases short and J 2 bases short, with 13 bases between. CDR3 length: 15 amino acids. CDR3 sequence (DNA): TGTGCCAGCAGTTTGTCCCCCCAGGGCAACTATGGCTACACCTTC. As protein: CASSLSPQGNYGYTF.

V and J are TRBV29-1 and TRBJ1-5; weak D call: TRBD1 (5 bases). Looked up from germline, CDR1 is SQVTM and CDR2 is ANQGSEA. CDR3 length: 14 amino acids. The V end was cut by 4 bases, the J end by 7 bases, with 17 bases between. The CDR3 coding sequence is TGCAGCGTTGCATGGCAGGGAGTAGGACAGCCCCAGCATTTT. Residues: CSVAWQGVGQPQHF.

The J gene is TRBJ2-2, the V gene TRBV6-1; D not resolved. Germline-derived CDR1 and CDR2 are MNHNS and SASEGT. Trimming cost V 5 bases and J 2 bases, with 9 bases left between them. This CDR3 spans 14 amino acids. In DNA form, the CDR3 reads TGTGCCAGCAGTCTTCTGCCAAACACCGGGGAGCTGTTTTTT. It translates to CASSLLPNTGELFF.

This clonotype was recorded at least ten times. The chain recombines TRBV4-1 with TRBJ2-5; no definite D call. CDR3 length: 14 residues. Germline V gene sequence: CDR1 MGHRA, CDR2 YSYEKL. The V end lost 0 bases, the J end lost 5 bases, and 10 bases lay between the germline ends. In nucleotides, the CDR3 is TGCGCCAGCAGCCAAGACGGGCTAGGGGAGACCCAGTACTTC. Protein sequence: CASSQDGLGETQYF.

CDR3 nucleotide sequence: TGTGCCAGCAGCCGGACAGGGCTGACTGATACGCAGTATTTT. It encodes CASSRTGLTDTQYF. The J gene is TRBJ2-3, the V gene TRBV12-3 or TRBV12-4; 8 positions agree with TRBD1. This CDR3 has 14 residues. The ends lost 6 bases at V and 6 bases at J; junction bases unmatched: 8.

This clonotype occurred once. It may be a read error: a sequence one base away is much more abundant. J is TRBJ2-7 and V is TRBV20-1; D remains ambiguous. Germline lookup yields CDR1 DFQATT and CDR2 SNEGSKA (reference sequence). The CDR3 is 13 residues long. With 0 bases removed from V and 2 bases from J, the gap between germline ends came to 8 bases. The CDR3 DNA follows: TGCAGTGCTAGAGATACAGTGCCCTACGAGCAGTACTTC. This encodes CSARDTVPYEQYF.

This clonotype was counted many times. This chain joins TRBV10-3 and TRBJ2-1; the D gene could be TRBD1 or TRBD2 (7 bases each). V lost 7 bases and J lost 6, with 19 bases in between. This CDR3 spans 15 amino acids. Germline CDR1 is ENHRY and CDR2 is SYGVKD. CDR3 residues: CAIMGWGGQSNEQFF. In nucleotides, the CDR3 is TGTGCCATCATGGGGTGGGGGGGACAGTCCAATGAGCAGTTCTTC.

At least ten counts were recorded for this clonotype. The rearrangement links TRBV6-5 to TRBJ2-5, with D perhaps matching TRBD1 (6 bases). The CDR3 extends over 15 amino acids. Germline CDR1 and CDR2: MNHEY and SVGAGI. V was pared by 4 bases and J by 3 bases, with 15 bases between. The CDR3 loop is CASSSFRDTKETQYF. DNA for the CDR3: TGTGCCAGCAGTTCCTTCCGGGACACCAAAGAGACCCAGTACTTC.

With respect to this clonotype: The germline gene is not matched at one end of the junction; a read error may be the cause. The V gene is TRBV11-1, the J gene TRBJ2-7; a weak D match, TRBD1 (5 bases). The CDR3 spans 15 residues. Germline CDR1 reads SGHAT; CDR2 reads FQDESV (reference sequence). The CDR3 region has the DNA TGTGCCAGCAGCTTGCTGGGGCAGGGTATCTACGAGCAGTGCTTC. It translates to CASSLLGQGIYEQCF.

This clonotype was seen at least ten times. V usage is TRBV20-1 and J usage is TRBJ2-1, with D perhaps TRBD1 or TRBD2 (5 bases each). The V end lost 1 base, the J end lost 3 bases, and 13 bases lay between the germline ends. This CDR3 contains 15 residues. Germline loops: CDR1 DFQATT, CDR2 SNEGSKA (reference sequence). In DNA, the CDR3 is TGCAGTGCTAGAGGAGGGGTCCGACTCTACAATGAGCAGTTCTTC. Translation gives CSARGGVRLYNEQFF.

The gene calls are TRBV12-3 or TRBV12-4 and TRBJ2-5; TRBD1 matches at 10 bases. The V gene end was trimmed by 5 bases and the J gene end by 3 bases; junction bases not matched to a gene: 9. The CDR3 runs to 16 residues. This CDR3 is CASSLRGTGEKETQYF. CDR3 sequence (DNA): TGTGCCAGCAGTCTGCGGGGGACAGGGGAGAAAGAGACCCAGTACTTC.

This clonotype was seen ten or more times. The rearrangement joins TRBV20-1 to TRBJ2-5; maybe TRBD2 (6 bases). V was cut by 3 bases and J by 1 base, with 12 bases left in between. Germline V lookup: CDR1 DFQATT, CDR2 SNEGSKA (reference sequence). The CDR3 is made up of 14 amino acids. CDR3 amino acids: CSARGGLLQETQYF. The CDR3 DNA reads TGCAGTGCTAGGGGGGGTTTACTCCAAGAGACCCAGTACTTC.

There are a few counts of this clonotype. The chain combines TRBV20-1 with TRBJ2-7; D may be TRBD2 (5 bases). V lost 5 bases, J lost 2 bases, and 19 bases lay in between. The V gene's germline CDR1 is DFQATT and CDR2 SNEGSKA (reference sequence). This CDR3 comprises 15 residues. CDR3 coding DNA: TGCAGTGCTGTTACCTCTAGCTTCGGCCCCTACGAGCAGTACTTC. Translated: CSAVTSSFGPYEQYF.

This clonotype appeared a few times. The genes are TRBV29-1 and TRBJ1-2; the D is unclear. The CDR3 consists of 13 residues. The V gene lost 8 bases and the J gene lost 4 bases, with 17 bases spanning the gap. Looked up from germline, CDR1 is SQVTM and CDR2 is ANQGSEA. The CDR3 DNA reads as TGCAGCTCCTTGGGCAGTGTGTCCTATGGCTACACCTTC. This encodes CSSLGSVSYGYTF.

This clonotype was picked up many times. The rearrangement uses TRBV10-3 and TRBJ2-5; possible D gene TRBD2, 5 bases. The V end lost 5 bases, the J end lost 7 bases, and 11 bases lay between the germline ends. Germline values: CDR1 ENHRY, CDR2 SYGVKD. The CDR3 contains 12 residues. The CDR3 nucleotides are TGTGCCATCAGTTACGGCCGGGGGACCCAGTACTTC. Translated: CAISYGRGTQYF.

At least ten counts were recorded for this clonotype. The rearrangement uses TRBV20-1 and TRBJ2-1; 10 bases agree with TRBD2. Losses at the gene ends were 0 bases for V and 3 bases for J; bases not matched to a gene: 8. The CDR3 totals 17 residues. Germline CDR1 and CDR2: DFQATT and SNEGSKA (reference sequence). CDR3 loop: CSARDWASGGDYNEQFF. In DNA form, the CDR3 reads TGCAGTGCTAGAGATTGGGCCAGCGGGGGGGACTACAATGAGCAGTTCTTC.

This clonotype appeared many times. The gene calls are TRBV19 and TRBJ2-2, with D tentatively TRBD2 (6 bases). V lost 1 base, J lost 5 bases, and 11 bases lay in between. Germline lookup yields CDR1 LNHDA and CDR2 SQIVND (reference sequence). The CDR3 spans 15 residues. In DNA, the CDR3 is TGTGCCAGTAGTATAGTGGGCGGGAAAACCGGGGAGCTGTTTTTT. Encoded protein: CASSIVGGKTGELFF.

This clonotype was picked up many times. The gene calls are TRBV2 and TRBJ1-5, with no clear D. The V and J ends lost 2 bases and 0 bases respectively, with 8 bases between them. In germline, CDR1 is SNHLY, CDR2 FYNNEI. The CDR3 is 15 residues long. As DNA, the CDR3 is TGTGCCAGCAGTGAAAGTGTGGGTAGCAATCAGCCCCAGCATTTT. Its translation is CASSESVGSNQPQHF.

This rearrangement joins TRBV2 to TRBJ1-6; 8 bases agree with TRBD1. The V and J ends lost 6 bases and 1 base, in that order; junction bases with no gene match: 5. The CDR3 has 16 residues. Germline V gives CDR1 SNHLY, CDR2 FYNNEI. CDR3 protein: CASSWDRQSYNSPLHF. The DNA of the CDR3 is TGTGCCAGCAGCTGGGACAGGCAATCCTATAATTCACCCCTCCACTTT.

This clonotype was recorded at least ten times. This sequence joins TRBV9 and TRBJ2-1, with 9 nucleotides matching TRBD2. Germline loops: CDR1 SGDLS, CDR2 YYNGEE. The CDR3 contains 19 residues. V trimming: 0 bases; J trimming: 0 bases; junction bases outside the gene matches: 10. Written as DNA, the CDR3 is TGTGCCAGCAGCGTAGTAGCGGGAGCTTCCCCCGGCTCCTACAATGAGCAGTTCTTC. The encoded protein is CASSVVAGASPGSYNEQFF.

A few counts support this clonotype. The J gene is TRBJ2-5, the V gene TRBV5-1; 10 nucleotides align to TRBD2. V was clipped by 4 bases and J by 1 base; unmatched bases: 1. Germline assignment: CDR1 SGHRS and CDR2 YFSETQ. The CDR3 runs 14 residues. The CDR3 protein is CASSGLAVQETQYF. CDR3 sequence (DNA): TGCGCCAGCAGCGGACTAGCGGTCCAAGAGACCCAGTACTTC.

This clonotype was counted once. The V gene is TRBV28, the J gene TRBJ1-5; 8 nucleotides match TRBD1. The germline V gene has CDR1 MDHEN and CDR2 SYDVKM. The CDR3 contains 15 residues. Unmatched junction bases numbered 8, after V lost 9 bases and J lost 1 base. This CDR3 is CARGPGTGSNQPQHF. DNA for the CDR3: TGTGCCAGGGGCCCCGGGACAGGCAGCAATCAGCCCCAGCATTTT.

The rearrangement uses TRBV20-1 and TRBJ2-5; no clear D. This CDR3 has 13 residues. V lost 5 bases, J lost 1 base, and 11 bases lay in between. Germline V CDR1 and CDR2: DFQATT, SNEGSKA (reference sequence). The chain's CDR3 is CSAFRKAQETQYF. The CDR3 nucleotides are TGCAGTGCTTTTAGGAAGGCCCAAGAGACCCAGTACTTC.

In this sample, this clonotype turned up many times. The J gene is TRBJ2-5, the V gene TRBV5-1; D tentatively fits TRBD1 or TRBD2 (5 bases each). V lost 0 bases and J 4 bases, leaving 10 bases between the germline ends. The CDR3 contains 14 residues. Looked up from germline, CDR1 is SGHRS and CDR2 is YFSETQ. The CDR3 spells CASSLGTGGETQYF. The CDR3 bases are TGCGCCAGCAGCTTGGGCACAGGAGGAGAGACCCAGTACTTC.

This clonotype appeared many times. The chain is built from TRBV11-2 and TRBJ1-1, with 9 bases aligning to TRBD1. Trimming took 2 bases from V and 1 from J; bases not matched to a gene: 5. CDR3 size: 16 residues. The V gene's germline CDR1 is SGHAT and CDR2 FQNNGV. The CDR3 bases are TGTGCCAGCAGCTTACCGGGACAGGGAAGGAACACTGAAGCTTTCTTT. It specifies CASSLPGQGRNTEAFF.

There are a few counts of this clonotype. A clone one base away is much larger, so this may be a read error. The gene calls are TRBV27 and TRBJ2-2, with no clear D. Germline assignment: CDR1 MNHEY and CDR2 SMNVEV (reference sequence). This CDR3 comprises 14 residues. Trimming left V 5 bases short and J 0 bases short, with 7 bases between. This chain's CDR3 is CASSLTANTGELFF. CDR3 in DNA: TGTGCCAGCAGTCTTACAGCGAACACCGGGGAGCTGTTTTTT.